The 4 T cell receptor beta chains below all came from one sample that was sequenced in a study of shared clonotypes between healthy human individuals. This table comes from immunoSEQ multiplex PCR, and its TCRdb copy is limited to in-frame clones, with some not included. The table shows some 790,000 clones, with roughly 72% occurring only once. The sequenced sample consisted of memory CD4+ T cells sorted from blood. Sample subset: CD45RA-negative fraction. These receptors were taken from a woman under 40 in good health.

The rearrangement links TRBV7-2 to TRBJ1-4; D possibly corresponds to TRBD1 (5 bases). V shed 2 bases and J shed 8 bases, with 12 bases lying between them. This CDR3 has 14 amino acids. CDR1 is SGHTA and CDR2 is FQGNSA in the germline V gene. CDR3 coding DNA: TGTGCCAGCAGCTTAACGAGGGGTTTCGAAAAACTGTTTTTT. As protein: CASSLTRGFEKLFF.

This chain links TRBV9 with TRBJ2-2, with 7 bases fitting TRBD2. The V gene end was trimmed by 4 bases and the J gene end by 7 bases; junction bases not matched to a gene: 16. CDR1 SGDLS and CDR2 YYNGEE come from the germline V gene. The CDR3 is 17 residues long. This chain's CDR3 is CASSPLTGTTPIGELFF. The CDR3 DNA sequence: TGTGCCAGCAGCCCTTTAACGGGGACTACCCCAATCGGGGAGCTGTTTTTT.

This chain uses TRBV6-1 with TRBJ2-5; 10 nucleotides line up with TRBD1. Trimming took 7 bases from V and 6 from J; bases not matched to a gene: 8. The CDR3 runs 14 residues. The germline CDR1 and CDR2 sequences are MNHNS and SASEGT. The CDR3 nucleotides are TGTGCCAGCAACGGAGACAGGGGGCGGAAGACCCAGTACTTC. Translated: CASNGDRGRKTQYF.

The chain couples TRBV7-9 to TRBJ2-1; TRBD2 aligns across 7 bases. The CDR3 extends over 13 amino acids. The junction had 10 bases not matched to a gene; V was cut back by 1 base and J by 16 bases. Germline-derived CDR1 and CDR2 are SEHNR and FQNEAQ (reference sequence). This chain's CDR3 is CASSLGPSGAFFF. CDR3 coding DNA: TGTGCCAGCAGCTTAGGGCCCAGCGGGGCCTTTTTCTTC. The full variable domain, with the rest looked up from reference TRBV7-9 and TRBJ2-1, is DTGVSQNPRHKITKRGQNVTFRCDPISEHNRLYWYRQTLGQGPEFLTYFQNEAQLEKSRLLSDRFSAERPKGSFSTLEIQRTEQGDSAMYLCASSLGPSGAFFFGPGTRLTVL.